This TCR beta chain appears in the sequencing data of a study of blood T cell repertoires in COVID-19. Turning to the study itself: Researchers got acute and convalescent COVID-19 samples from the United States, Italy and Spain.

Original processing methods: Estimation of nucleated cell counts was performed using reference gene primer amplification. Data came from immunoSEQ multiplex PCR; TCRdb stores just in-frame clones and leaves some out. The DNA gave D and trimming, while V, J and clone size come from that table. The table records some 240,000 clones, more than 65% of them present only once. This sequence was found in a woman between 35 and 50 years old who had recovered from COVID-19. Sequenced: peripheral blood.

CDR3 bases: TGTGCCAGCAGCTTAGCGCGTGGGTCAGGCGTCTCACCCCTCCACTTT. Protein sequence: CASSLARGSGVSPLHF. The rearrangement uses TRBV11-1 and TRBJ1-6; D uncertain. CDR3 length equals 16 residues. Germline V gives CDR1 SGHAT, CDR2 FQDESV (reference sequence). The V and J ends lost 0 bases and 10 bases respectively, with 16 bases between them.